The present entry profiles one TCR beta chain with its context. It was within 2 weeks before study entry that exposed participants met a COVID-19 case. TCRdb's copy holds only in-frame clones and misses some; the assay was immunoSEQ multiplex PCR. The sample includes 200,000 to 250,000 clones, roughly 85% of them seen just once. These data are taken from a study of blood T cell repertoires in COVID-19. CDR1 LNHDA and CDR2 SQIVND come from the germline V gene (reference sequence). This CDR3 has 14 amino acids. V trimming: 10 bases; J trimming: 0 bases; junction bases outside the gene matches: 6. This clonotype was obtained from a woman aged 45-60 years who had been exposed to COVID-19. The genes are TRBV19 and TRBJ2-3, with 8 bases lining up with TRBD2. The sequencing sample was made of PBMCs or T cells enriched from blood (not recorded which). CDR3 loop: CATTLAGSTDTQYF. Here the CDR3 DNA reads TGTGCCACCACTTTAGCGGGAAGCACAGATACGCAGTATTTT.